Listed below are T cell receptor beta chains from one sample, sequenced in a study of identical twins. TCRdb itself ran the 5' RACE reads through MiXCR, one entry per CDR3 protein. The sample holds about 730,000 distinct CDR3 sequences, around 21% seen once. This same sample was also taken into another study, of T cells expressing NK-cell markers.

Sequencing was carried out using PBMCs. These receptors were collected from a woman younger than 35 in good health. CDR3s include the opening cysteine and the closing phenylalanine or tryptophan. The order of the fields is J gene, V gene, clone size, D gene, CDR3 length, CDR3 DNA, CDR3 protein. The D gene is left open where the match is weak. Size is stated for part of the rows, as once, few or many counts, or as a class when the clone is expanded.

j_gene: TRBJ2-1
v_gene: TRBV5-1
abundance: .
d_gene: TRBD1
len: 16
CDR3nt: TGCGCCAGCAGCGCTTCACCGGGACAGGGGAGGAATGAGCAGTTCTTC
CDR3aa: CASSASPGQGRNEQFF

j_gene: TRBJ2-7
v_gene: TRBV6-5
abundance: .
d_gene: TRBD2
len: 15
CDR3nt: TGTGCCAGCAGTTTACTAGCGACTCCTCTGGGCGAGCAGTACTTC
CDR3aa: CASSLLATPLGEQYF

j_gene: TRBJ2-3
v_gene: TRBV10-3
abundance: .
d_gene: TRBD2
len: 14
CDR3nt: TGTGCCATCGGGAGACTAGCGAGATCAGATACGCAGTATTTT
CDR3aa: CAIGRLARSDTQYF

j_gene: TRBJ1-3
v_gene: TRBV29-1
abundance: few
d_gene: .
len: 13
CDR3nt: TGCAGCGTTGAAGGCCACAACCGAAACACCATATATTTT
CDR3aa: CSVEGHNRNTIYF

j_gene: TRBJ1-2
v_gene: TRBV12-3/TRBV12-4
abundance: .
d_gene: .
len: 13
CDR3nt: TGTGCCAGCACCTCCAGGGAGATCTATGGCTACACCTTC
CDR3aa: CASTSREIYGYTF

j_gene: TRBJ2-7
v_gene: TRBV5-1
abundance: many
d_gene: .
len: 14
CDR3nt: TGCGCCAGCAGCTGGGGGGGGCTGGCCTACGAGCAGTACTTC
CDR3aa: CASSWGGLAYEQYF

j_gene: TRBJ2-2
v_gene: TRBV7-8
abundance: few
d_gene: TRBD1
len: 16
CDR3nt: TGTGCCAGCAGCTTAGATGGACAGGGCCCGACCGGGGAGCTGTTTTTT
CDR3aa: CASSLDGQGPTGELFF

j_gene: TRBJ2-1
v_gene: TRBV7-3
abundance: few
d_gene: TRBD2
len: 13
CDR3nt: TGTGCCAGCAGCCCTAGCGGTGCGGGTGAGCAGTTCTTC
CDR3aa: CASSPSGAGEQFF

j_gene: TRBJ2-7
v_gene: TRBV5-6
abundance: few
d_gene: .
len: 14
CDR3nt: TGTGCCAGCAGCTTGACGAACGGGCCCAGGGGGCAGTACTTC
CDR3aa: CASSLTNGPRGQYF

j_gene: TRBJ2-1
v_gene: TRBV5-1
abundance: many
d_gene: TRBD2
len: 14
CDR3nt: TGCGCCTCCCGCACGGCGGGAGTAAAGCTTGAGCAGTTCTTC
CDR3aa: CASRTAGVKLEQFF

j_gene: TRBJ2-5
v_gene: TRBV5-5
abundance: few
d_gene: .
len: 14
CDR3nt: TGTGCCAGCAGCCTTGGACAAGTACAAGAGACCCAGTACTTC
CDR3aa: CASSLGQVQETQYF

j_gene: TRBJ2-2
v_gene: TRBV29-1
abundance: .
d_gene: .
len: 13
CDR3nt: TGCAGCGTTTTTACCCCCATGACCGGGGAGCTGTTTTTT
CDR3aa: CSVFTPMTGELFF

j_gene: TRBJ1-2
v_gene: TRBV10-3
abundance: many
d_gene: .
len: 14
CDR3nt: TGTGCCATCAGTCCAGAAGGTGCGATCTATGGCTACACCTTC
CDR3aa: CAISPEGAIYGYTF

j_gene: TRBJ2-4
v_gene: TRBV20-1
abundance: .
d_gene: .
len: 13
CDR3nt: TGCAGTGCTCCCGGGACCGGGCAAAACATTCAGTACTTC
CDR3aa: CSAPGTGQNIQYF

j_gene: TRBJ2-5
v_gene: TRBV7-9
abundance: few
d_gene: .
len: 13
CDR3nt: TGTGCCAGCAGCCAAATCAGGGTAGAGACCCAGTACTTC
CDR3aa: CASSQIRVETQYF

j_gene: TRBJ1-1
v_gene: TRBV20-1
abundance: few
d_gene: TRBD1
len: 11
CDR3nt: TGCAGTGCTTCCCGGACAGGTGAAGCTTTCTTT
CDR3aa: CSASRTGEAFF

j_gene: TRBJ2-3
v_gene: TRBV20-1
abundance: .
d_gene: TRBD2
len: 15
CDR3nt: TGCAGTGCTAAGGGACTAGCGGGATCCACAGATACGCAGTATTTT
CDR3aa: CSAKGLAGSTDTQYF

j_gene: TRBJ2-1
v_gene: TRBV20-1
abundance: .
d_gene: .
len: 14
CDR3nt: TGCAGTGCTAGAGAACTAGACAGGTACAATGAGCAGTTCTTC
CDR3aa: CSARELDRYNEQFF

j_gene: TRBJ2-5
v_gene: TRBV12-3/TRBV12-4
abundance: many
d_gene: TRBD1
len: 16
CDR3nt: TGTGCCAGCAGTCCGGGACAGCCCGGATCCCAAGAGACCCAGTACTTC
CDR3aa: CASSPGQPGSQETQYF

j_gene: TRBJ2-3
v_gene: TRBV6-1
abundance: .
d_gene: .
len: 18
CDR3nt: TGTGCCAGCAGTACAATCCCCGGGACACGGTATTTCACAGATACGCAGTATTTT
CDR3aa: CASSTIPGTRYFTDTQYF

j_gene: TRBJ2-1
v_gene: TRBV27
abundance: .
d_gene: TRBD2
len: 14
CDR3nt: TGTGCCAGCATTAAGACTAGCGGGATGAATGAGCAGTTCTTC
CDR3aa: CASIKTSGMNEQFF

j_gene: TRBJ1-2
v_gene: TRBV6-1
abundance: .
d_gene: .
len: 13
CDR3nt: TGTGCCAGCACCCTTATCGGGGGATATGGCTACACCTTC
CDR3aa: CASTLIGGYGYTF

j_gene: TRBJ2-7
v_gene: TRBV5-1
abundance: .
d_gene: TRBD2
len: 18
CDR3nt: TGCGCCAGCAGCCAAGTTGAAATAGCGGGGGAAAGGACCTACGAGCAGTACTTC
CDR3aa: CASSQVEIAGERTYEQYF

j_gene: TRBJ2-2
v_gene: TRBV7-2
abundance: few
d_gene: .
len: 15
CDR3nt: TGTGCCAGCAGCCCGGGGCTAGGGGGCACCGGGGAGCTGTTTTTT
CDR3aa: CASSPGLGGTGELFF

j_gene: TRBJ2-1
v_gene: TRBV3-1
abundance: few
d_gene: TRBD2
len: 15
CDR3nt: TGTGCCAGCAGCCTCCTAGCGGGAGGGCCTAGTGAGCAGTTCTTC
CDR3aa: CASSLLAGGPSEQFF

j_gene: TRBJ2-3
v_gene: TRBV4-3
abundance: .
d_gene: TRBD2
len: 17
CDR3nt: TGCGCCAGCAGCCAAATACTAGCGGGAGGTTTGGCAGATACGCAGTATTTT
CDR3aa: CASSQILAGGLADTQYF

j_gene: TRBJ2-1
v_gene: TRBV3-1
abundance: .
d_gene: TRBD2
len: 16
CDR3nt: TGTGCCAGCAGCCAGCTTAGCGGGGGGGCTCTAAATGAGCAGTTCTTC
CDR3aa: CASSQLSGGALNEQFF

j_gene: TRBJ2-1
v_gene: TRBV7-2
abundance: few
d_gene: TRBD2
len: 18
CDR3nt: TGTGCCAGCAGCTTAGCGCTCCGGGGACTATTTTATTACAATGAGCAGTTCTTC
CDR3aa: CASSLALRGLFYYNEQFF

j_gene: TRBJ2-7
v_gene: TRBV12-3/TRBV12-4
abundance: .
d_gene: TRBD1
len: 15
CDR3nt: TGTGCCAGCAGCCCTCGGGGGACAGGGAATGGCGAGCAGTACTTC
CDR3aa: CASSPRGTGNGEQYF

j_gene: TRBJ1-6
v_gene: TRBV20-1
abundance: .
d_gene: .
len: 15
CDR3nt: TGCAGTGCTAGAGGAGGGGAATCCTATAATTCACCCCTCCACTTT
CDR3aa: CSARGGESYNSPLHF

j_gene: TRBJ2-1
v_gene: TRBV11-2
abundance: .
d_gene: .
len: 18
CDR3nt: TGTGCCAGCAGAACTTCAACGGGGGGCCAGAGCTCCTACAATGAGCAGTTCTTC
CDR3aa: CASRTSTGGQSSYNEQFF

j_gene: TRBJ2-3
v_gene: TRBV7-8
abundance: few
d_gene: TRBD2
len: 17
CDR3nt: TGTGCCAGCAGCTTCGCACTAGCGGAGGAGAACACAGATACGCAGTATTTT
CDR3aa: CASSFALAEENTDTQYF

j_gene: TRBJ2-1
v_gene: TRBV29-1
abundance: many
d_gene: .
len: 14
CDR3nt: TGCAGCGTTGGCAGAGCCTTCTCCTACAATGAGCAGTTCTTC
CDR3aa: CSVGRAFSYNEQFF